This TCR beta chain is from a study of blood T cell repertoires in COVID-19. The overall study: Recovery among Cohort 3 donors was established by two negative PCRs, clearance, or symptom resolution. COVID-19 samples collected from the United States, Italy and Spain covered acute and convalescent phases.

As handled by the study authors: Reference gene primer amplification gave estimated nucleated cell counts. The assay was immunoSEQ multiplex PCR, and TCRdb's table has in-frame clones only and misses some. For V, J and clone size, that table is used; D and trimming come from the DNA. The sample lists more than 300,000 clones; more than 75% were seen once. The CDR3 spans 15 residues. The V gene end was trimmed by 8 bases and the J gene end by 6 bases; junction bases not matched to a gene: 12. The germline gives CDR1 MDHEN, CDR2 SYDVKM. Individuals drawn from around 25 US areas were about 18 to 89 years old.

The rearrangement uses TRBV28 and TRBJ1-5; the match to TRBD1 covers 8 bases. Specimen: PBMCs or T cells enriched from blood (not recorded which). The clonotype was recovered from a man aged 40-55 years in a cohort exposed to, infected with or recovered from COVID-19 (not recorded which). In nucleotides, the CDR3 is TGTGCCAGCCGTCCCGGACAGGGAGGGAGTCAGCCCCAGCATTTT. This encodes CASRPGQGGSQPQHF. Full variable domain (missing parts from reference TRBV28 and TRBJ1-5): DVKVTQSSRYLVKRTGEKVFLECVQDMDHENMFWYRQDPGLGLRLIYFSYDVKMKEKGDIPEGYSVSREKKERFSLILESASTNQTSMYLCASRPGQGGSQPQHFGDGTRLSIL.